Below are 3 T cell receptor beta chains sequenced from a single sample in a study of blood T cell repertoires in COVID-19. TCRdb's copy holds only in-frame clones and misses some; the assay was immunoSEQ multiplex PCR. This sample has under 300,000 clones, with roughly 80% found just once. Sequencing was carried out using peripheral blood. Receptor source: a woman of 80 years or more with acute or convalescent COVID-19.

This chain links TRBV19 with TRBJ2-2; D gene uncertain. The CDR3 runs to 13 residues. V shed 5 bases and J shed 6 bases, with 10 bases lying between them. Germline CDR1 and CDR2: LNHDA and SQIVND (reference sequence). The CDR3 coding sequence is TGTGCCAGTAGTTCGATCGGGTCCGGGGAGCTGTTTTTT. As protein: CASSSIGSGELFF.

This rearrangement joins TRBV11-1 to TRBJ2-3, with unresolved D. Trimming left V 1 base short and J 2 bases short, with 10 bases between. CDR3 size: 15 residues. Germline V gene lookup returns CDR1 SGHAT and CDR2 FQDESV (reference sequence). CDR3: CASSLGSGYTDTQYF. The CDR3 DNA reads TGTGCCAGCAGCTTAGGGTCAGGATACACAGATACGCAGTATTTT.

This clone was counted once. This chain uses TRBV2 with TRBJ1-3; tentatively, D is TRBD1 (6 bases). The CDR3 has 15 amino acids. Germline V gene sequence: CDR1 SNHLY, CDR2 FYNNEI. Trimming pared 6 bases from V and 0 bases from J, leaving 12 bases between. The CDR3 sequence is CASSPGQSSGNTIYF. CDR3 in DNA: TGTGCCAGCAGCCCCGGACAGAGCTCTGGAAACACCATATATTTT.